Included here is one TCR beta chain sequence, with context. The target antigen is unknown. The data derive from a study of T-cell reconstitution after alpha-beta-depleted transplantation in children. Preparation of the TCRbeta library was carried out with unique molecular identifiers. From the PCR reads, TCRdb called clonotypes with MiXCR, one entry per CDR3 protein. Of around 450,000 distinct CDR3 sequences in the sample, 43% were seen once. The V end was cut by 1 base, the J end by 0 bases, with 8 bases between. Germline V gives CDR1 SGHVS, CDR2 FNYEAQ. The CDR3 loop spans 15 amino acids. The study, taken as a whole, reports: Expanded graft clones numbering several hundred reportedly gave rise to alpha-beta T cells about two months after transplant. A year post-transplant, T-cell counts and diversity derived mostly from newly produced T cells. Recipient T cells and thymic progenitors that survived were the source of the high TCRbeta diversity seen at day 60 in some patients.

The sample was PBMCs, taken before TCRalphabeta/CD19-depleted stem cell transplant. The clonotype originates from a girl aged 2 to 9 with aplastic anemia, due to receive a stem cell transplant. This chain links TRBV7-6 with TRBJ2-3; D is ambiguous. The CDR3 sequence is CASSLEATSTDTQYF. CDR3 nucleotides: TGTGCCAGCAGCTTAGAGGCTACGAGCACAGATACGCAGTATTTT.